One and the same sample provided the 21 T cell receptor beta chains below, sequenced in a study of CD8+ T cells in alopecia areata. TCR sequencing used cDNA made by reverse transcription of extracted RNA. Some clones are missing from TCRdb's copy, which holds only in-frame ones; the method was immunoSEQ multiplex PCR. This table holds roughly 190,000 clones, 45% to 65% found once. As for treatment: oral pan-JAK inhibitor, 5-10 mg twice daily. The source was CD4+ T cells sorted from blood, collected at week 4, from a patient treated with tofacitinib. Receptors were obtained from a human donor with alopecia areata.

This chain links TRBV25-1 with TRBJ2-3; no clear D. Between the trimmed V and J ends, which lost 5 bases and 6 bases, there was a span of 6 bases. Germline lookup yields CDR1 MGHDK and CDR2 SYGVNS. This CDR3 spans 11 amino acids. CDR3 nucleotide sequence: TGTGCCAGCAGTTTATCGGATACGCAGTATTTT. Translation gives CASSLSDTQYF.

The chain carries TRBV30 and TRBJ2-6; 11 bases match TRBD1. This CDR3 has 16 residues. Germline CDR1 reads GTSNPN; CDR2 reads SVGIG (reference sequence). V shed 4 bases and J 4 bases; nucleotides not matched to a gene: 6. CDR3 sequence reads: CAWNGQGATGANVLTF. As DNA, the CDR3 is TGTGCCTGGAATGGACAGGGGGCAACAGGGGCCAACGTCCTGACTTTC. Drawing the rest from reference TRBV30 and TRBJ2-6, the complete variable domain is SQTIHQWPATLVQPVGSPLSLECTVEGTSNPNLYWYRQAAGRGLQLLFYSVGIGQISSEVPQNLSASRPQDRQFILSSKKLLLSDSGFYLCAWNGQGATGANVLTFGAGSRLTVL.

The rearrangement links TRBV2 to TRBJ2-2, with TRBD2 matching over 10 bases. V dropped 6 bases and J dropped 5; count of bases not matched to a gene: 6. From germline, CDR1 is SNHLY and CDR2 FYNNEI. This CDR3 is built from 15 residues. CDR3 amino acids: CASRGSGRSTGELFF. The DNA for the CDR3 is TGTGCCAGCAGGGGTAGCGGGAGGAGTACCGGGGAGCTGTTTTTT.

This chain uses TRBV30 with TRBJ1-5; no clear D. V was shortened by 0 bases and J by 4 bases, with 13 bases between the two germline ends. This CDR3 spans 15 amino acids. CDR1 is GTSNPN, CDR2 SVGIG, per germline (reference sequence). CDR3 bases: TGTGCCTGGAGTGTATCGGGTCGTGATAATCAGCCCCAGCATTTT. Translating it yields CAWSVSGRDNQPQHF.

V gene TRBV7-2 combines with J gene TRBJ2-1; 8 bases map to TRBD2. This CDR3 region has 15 residues. V shed 4 bases, J shed 3 bases, and the junction held 5 bases outside the gene matches. The germline CDR1 and CDR2 sequences are SGHTA and FQGNSA. CDR3 nucleotide sequence: TGTGCCAGCAGCTACAGCGGGAGCCGCTACAATGAGCAGTTCTTC. Translated: CASSYSGSRYNEQFF. The entire variable domain, with the rest obtained from reference TRBV7-2 and TRBJ2-1, is as follows: GAGVSQSPSNKVTEKGKDVELRCDPISGHTALYWYRQSLGQGLEFLIYFQGNSAPDKSGLPSDRFSAERTGGSVSTLTIQRTQQEDSAVYLCASSYSGSRYNEQFFGPGTRLTVL.

This clone was found once. The rearrangement links TRBV6-6 to TRBJ2-7, with D maybe TRBD2 (6 bases). V shed 11 bases and J shed 4 bases, with 18 bases lying between them. From germline, CDR1 is MNHNY and CDR2 SVGAGI (reference sequence). The CDR3 has 13 residues. The CDR3 coding sequence is TGTGCCGGTGGTAAGGAGGGAGCATACGAGCAGTACTTC. Translating gives CAGGKEGAYEQYF.

In this sample, this clone turned up a few times. This sequence joins TRBV5-1 and TRBJ2-1; 11 nucleotides line up with TRBD2. The V gene's germline CDR1 is SGHRS and CDR2 YFSETQ. V trimming: 0 bases; J trimming: 2 bases; junction bases outside the gene matches: 19. The CDR3 totals 22 residues. In DNA, the CDR3 is TGCGCCAGCAGCTTGGCTGTAGGGGGGCTAGCGGGAGGTGTGGCCCCCTACAATGAGCAGTTCTTC. Its translation: CASSLAVGGLAGGVAPYNEQFF.

A note on this clone: This CDR3 is also generated by other DNA sequences in the sample. J is TRBJ2-6 and V is TRBV9; D is ambiguous. Germline lookup yields CDR1 SGDLS and CDR2 YYNGEE. Trimming removed 0 bases from V and 1 base from J, with 5 bases in between. The CDR3 has 15 residues. CDR3 in amino acids: CASSVGQSGANVLTF. As DNA, the CDR3 is TGTGCCAGCAGCGTAGGTCAATCTGGGGCCAACGTCCTGACTTTC. Based on the CDR3 plus reference TRBV9 and TRBJ2-6, the full variable domain is DSGVTQTPKHLITATGQRVTLRCSPRSGDLSVYWYQQSLDQGLQFLIQYYNGEERAKGNILERFSAQQFPDLHSELNLSSLELGDSALYFCASSVGQSGANVLTFGAGSRLTVL.

A note on this clone: The same CDR3 is also encoded by other DNA sequences in this sample. The CDR3 nucleotides read TGTGCCTGGAGTGCCCGTACTGAAGCTTTCTTT. Translation: CAWSARTEAFF. The chain links TRBV30 to TRBJ1-1; unclear D gene. Trimming cost V 1 base and J 5 bases, with 5 bases left between them. This CDR3 is 11 amino acids long. Germline CDR1 is GTSNPN and CDR2 is SVGIG (reference sequence).

This chain uses TRBV6-5 with TRBJ2-1; 11 bases line up with TRBD1. The CDR3 is 13 residues long. Looked up from germline, CDR1 is MNHEY and CDR2 is SVGAGI. Germline trimming cut 6 bases from V and 8 bases from J; bases unmatched to any gene: 3. The CDR3 DNA is TGTGCCAGCAGGGACAGGGGGCGGGATGAGCAGTTCTTC. Translating gives CASRDRGRDEQFF.

The rearrangement uses TRBV18 and TRBJ2-1, with D tentatively TRBD2 (6 bases). The CDR3 is 15 amino acids. Germline CDR1 and CDR2: KGHSH and LQKENI. Deletions cut 4 bases from V and 5 bases from J, with 15 bases between. The CDR3 bases are TGTGCCAGCTCACTACTGGCGGGATCCGACAATGAGCAGTTCTTC. Protein: CASSLLAGSDNEQFF.

There are a few counts of this clone. This chain connects TRBV30 to TRBJ2-4; D could derive from TRBD1 or TRBD2 (5 bases each). The CDR3 contains 15 residues. The germline V gene has CDR1 GTSNPN and CDR2 SVGIG (reference sequence). Trimming stripped 0 bases from V and 5 bases from J, with 14 bases between. CDR3 region: CAWSVRGRRQNIQYF. CDR3 DNA: TGTGCCTGGAGTGTACGGGGCCGCCGTCAAAACATTCAGTACTTC.

Only a few counts were recorded for this clone. The V gene is TRBV7-2, the J gene TRBJ1-4, with D possibly TRBD1 on 5 matching bases. Germline values: CDR1 SGHTA, CDR2 FQGNSA. Trimming cost V 1 base and J 7 bases, with 16 bases left between them. This CDR3 comprises 16 residues. The CDR3: CASSLVFGQLTEKLFF. In nucleotides, the CDR3 is TGTGCCAGCAGCTTAGTTTTCGGACAACTGACTGAAAAACTGTTTTTT. The entire variable domain, with the rest obtained from reference TRBV7-2 and TRBJ1-4, is as follows: GAGVSQSPSNKVTEKGKDVELRCDPISGHTALYWYRQSLGQGLEFLIYFQGNSAPDKSGLPSDRFSAERTGGSVSTLTIQRTQQEDSAVYLCASSLVFGQLTEKLFFGSGTQLSVL.

The V call is TRBV5-1, the J call TRBJ2-1, with D perhaps assigned TRBD1 or TRBD2 (5 bases each). V was cut by 0 bases and J by 9 bases, with 7 bases left in between. Per germline, CDR1 SGHRS and CDR2 YFSETQ. The CDR3 is 12 residues long. The CDR3 nucleotides are TGCGCCAGCAGCTTGGCGGGGCGTGAGCAGTTCTTC. Protein product: CASSLAGREQFF.

The V and J genes are TRBV5-1 and TRBJ2-3; D is perhaps TRBD2 (6 bases). The CDR3 loop spans 13 amino acids. V lost 0 bases and J 5 bases, leaving 7 bases between the germline ends. Per germline, CDR1 SGHRS and CDR2 YFSETQ. The CDR3 DNA is TGCGCCAGCAGCTTGGGCGGGGTAGATACGCAGTATTTT. Its translation: CASSLGGVDTQYF.

V gene TRBV29-1 combines with J gene TRBJ1-2, with D unresolved. The CDR3 has 12 amino acids. The ends were cut back, 7 bases at V and 0 bases at J, with 9 bases in the middle. The germline V gene has CDR1 SQVTM and CDR2 ANQGSEA. For the CDR3, the DNA is TGCAGCGGAGTACACGCTAACTATGGCTACACCTTC. Translating gives CSGVHANYGYTF.

J is TRBJ1-2 and V is TRBV29-1; 9 bases agree with TRBD1. Per germline, CDR1 SQVTM and CDR2 ANQGSEA. The CDR3 sequence is 12 residues long. CDR3 protein: CTTMDRGRDYTF. Written as DNA, the CDR3 is TGCACCACTATGGACAGGGGACGTGACTACACCTTC.

The rearrangement joins TRBV9 to TRBJ2-1; the D is unclear. Trimming stripped 0 bases from V and 7 bases from J, with 14 bases between. Per germline, CDR1 SGDLS and CDR2 YYNGEE. The CDR3 spans 15 residues. The DNA of the CDR3 is TGTGCCAGCAGCGTAGAATCCTTAAGCAAAAATGAGCAGTTCTTC. Protein sequence: CASSVESLSKNEQFF.

The rearrangement joins TRBV4-1 to TRBJ2-7, with D hard to call. CDR3 length: 16 amino acids. Germline V gives CDR1 MGHRA, CDR2 YSYEKL. The V end was cut by 0 bases, the J end by 5 bases, with 17 bases between. The CDR3 DNA follows: TGCGCCAGCAGCCAAGAATGGAGAAAAGGGCGGAACGAGCAGTACTTC. Protein product: CASSQEWRKGRNEQYF.

V and J are TRBV7-2 and TRBJ2-5; 9 bases are shared with TRBD2. This CDR3 has 18 amino acids. CDR1 and CDR2 (germline): SGHTA, FQGNSA. Trimming took 4 bases from V and 5 from J; bases not matched to a gene: 17. The CDR3 reads CASSSIGLAPTRAETQYF. CDR3 coding DNA: TGTGCCAGCAGCTCCATCGGACTAGCGCCTACCCGGGCGGAGACCCAGTACTTC.

This clone showed up just a few times. The chain couples TRBV7-9 to TRBJ1-2; D gene uncertain. In germline, CDR1 is SEHNR, CDR2 FQNEAQ (reference sequence). V lost 5 bases and J 6 bases, leaving 13 bases between the germline ends. This CDR3 is 13 amino acids long. CDR3 coding DNA: TGTGCCAGCAGCCTCTCCAAGGACCATGGCTACACCTTC. As protein: CASSLSKDHGYTF.